This T cell receptor (beta chain) originates from a study of blood T cell repertoires in COVID-19. Germline CDR1 MNHEY, CDR2 SMNVEV (reference sequence). V gave up 7 bases and J gave up 0 bases, with 15 bases separating them. This CDR3 spans 15 amino acids. Data came from immunoSEQ multiplex PCR; TCRdb stores just in-frame clones and leaves some out. The repertoire includes approximately 130,000 clones, around four fifths of them detected once, and 18% sits in the top ten. This receptor was taken from a young man who had recovered from COVID-19. The chain recombines TRBV27 with TRBJ1-2, with D perhaps TRBD1 (6 bases). The sample comprised PBMCs or T cells enriched from blood (not recorded which). CDR3 region: CASKGGPYTNYGYTF. The CDR3 DNA reads as TGTGCCAGCAAAGGGGGACCCTACACTAACTATGGCTACACCTTC.